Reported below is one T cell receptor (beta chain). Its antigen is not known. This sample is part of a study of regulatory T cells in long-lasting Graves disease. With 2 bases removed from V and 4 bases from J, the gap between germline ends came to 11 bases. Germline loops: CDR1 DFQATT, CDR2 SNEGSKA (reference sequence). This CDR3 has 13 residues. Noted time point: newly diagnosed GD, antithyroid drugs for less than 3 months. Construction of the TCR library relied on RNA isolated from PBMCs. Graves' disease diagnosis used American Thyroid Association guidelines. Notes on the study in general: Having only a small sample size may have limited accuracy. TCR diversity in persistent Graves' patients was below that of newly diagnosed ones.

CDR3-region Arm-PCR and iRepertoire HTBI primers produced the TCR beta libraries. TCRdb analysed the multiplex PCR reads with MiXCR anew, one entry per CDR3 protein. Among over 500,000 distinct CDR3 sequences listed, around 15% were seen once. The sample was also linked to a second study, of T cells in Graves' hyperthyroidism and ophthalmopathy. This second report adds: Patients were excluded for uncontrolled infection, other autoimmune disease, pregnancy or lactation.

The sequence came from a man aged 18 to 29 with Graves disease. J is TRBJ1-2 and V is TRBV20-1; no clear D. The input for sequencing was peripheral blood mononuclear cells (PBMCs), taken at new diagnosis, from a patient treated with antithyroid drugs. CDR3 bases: TGCAGTGCTAGAACAGTAGACACCTATGGCTACACCTTC. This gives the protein CSARTVDTYGYTF.